Below are 10 T cell receptor beta chains sequenced from a single sample in a study of blood T cell repertoires in COVID-19 (dated by TCRdb to the early 2020s). The method was the immunoSEQ multiplex PCR assay. In its TCRdb copy, this immuneACCESS table keeps in-frame sequences only and misses some clones. Where compared with another copy, unresolved V genes explain less than half of these, and the others have no known cause. The sample table contains 250,000 to 350,000 clones; only one count was recorded for about nine tenths of them. 2% to 2.5% of the sample belongs to the ten largest clones. The sequenced sample consisted of peripheral blood. These receptors all come from a woman between 50 and 59 years old who had recovered from COVID-19.

The rearrangement joins TRBV7-2 to TRBJ1-1; 8 bases map to TRBD1. The germline V gene encodes CDR1 SGHTA and CDR2 FQGNSA. The CDR3 extends over 14 amino acids. V was clipped by 2 bases and J by 6 bases; unmatched bases: 5. CDR3 region: CASSLLQGAAEAFF. In nucleotides, the CDR3 is TGTGCCAGCAGCTTACTTCAGGGGGCGGCTGAAGCTTTCTTT.

This sequence joins TRBV19 and TRBJ1-1; possible D gene TRBD1, 6 bases. This CDR3 region has 15 residues. In germline, CDR1 is LNHDA, CDR2 SQIVND (reference sequence). Trimming took 5 bases from V and 1 from J, leaving 14 bases between them. CDR3 in amino acids: CASSQSGASNTEAFF. The CDR3 DNA reads as TGTGCCAGTAGTCAATCAGGGGCCTCGAACACTGAAGCTTTCTTT.

The chain employs TRBV12-3 or TRBV12-4 and TRBJ1-2; D possibly corresponds to TRBD1 (5 bases). Trimming left V 6 bases short and J 8 bases short, with 13 bases between. This CDR3 is built from 12 residues. The CDR3 sequence: CASSVGGRGYTF. The CDR3 nucleotides read TGTGCCAGCAGCGTCGGGGGAAGGGGCTACACCTTC.

V gene TRBV19 combines with J gene TRBJ1-5; D is perhaps TRBD1 (6 bases). The CDR3 runs to 15 residues. Trimming removed 1 base from V and 7 bases from J, with 14 bases in between. Germline assignment: CDR1 LNHDA and CDR2 SQIVND (reference sequence). The DNA for the CDR3 is TGTGCCAGTAGTATAGGAGGGAGAAGGGGGCAGCCCCAGCATTTT. Translated, it gives CASSIGGRRGQPQHF.

V is TRBV11-2 and J is TRBJ1-1; unclear D gene. CDR1 is SGHAT and CDR2 is FQNNGV in the germline V gene. V was cut by 2 bases and J by 2 bases, with 6 bases left in between. The CDR3 covers 13 residues. Here the CDR3 DNA reads TGTGCCAGCAGCTTAATGGGCAACACTGAAGCTTTCTTT. As protein: CASSLMGNTEAFF.

The chain joins TRBV30 to TRBJ1-2; D is unresolved. Deletions cut 6 bases from V and 0 bases from J, with 29 bases between. This CDR3 region has 19 residues. From germline, CDR1 is GTSNPN and CDR2 SVGIG (reference sequence). Here the CDR3 DNA reads TGTGCCTGTGTTTTTTCGGGTGTATCAGAGGCCGTAGCTAACTATGGCTACACCTTC. As protein: CACVFSGVSEAVANYGYTF. Full variable domain (missing parts from reference TRBV30 and TRBJ1-2): SQTIHQWPATLVQPVGSPLSLECTVEGTSNPNLYWYRQAAGRGLQLLFYSVGIGQISSEVPQNLSASRPQDRQFILSSKKLLLSDSGFYLCACVFSGVSEAVANYGYTFGSGTRLTVV.

CDR3 region: CASSRTSPGSNTEAFF. CDR3 nucleotides: TGTGCCAGCTCACGAACTTCCCCGGGTTCAAACACTGAAGCTTTCTTT. This chain links TRBV18 with TRBJ1-1; D is undetermined. CDR3 size: 16 residues. V dropped 4 bases and J dropped 2 bases, with 17 bases sitting between them. Germline CDR1 reads KGHSH; CDR2 reads LQKENI.

The table lists this clone with many counts. The chain joins TRBV2 to TRBJ1-2; D might be TRBD1 (5 bases). The CDR3 spans 15 residues. V lost 6 bases and J lost 0, with 14 bases in between. Germline V lookup: CDR1 SNHLY, CDR2 FYNNEI. CDR3 DNA sequence: TGTGCCAGCAGCGACGATGGGGGGGCTAACTATGGCTACACCTTC. Protein sequence: CASSDDGGANYGYTF.

The chain is built from TRBV28 and TRBJ1-1; D unresolved. CDR1 and CDR2 from the germline V gene are MDHEN and SYDVKM. With 4 bases removed from V and 3 bases from J, the gap between germline ends came to 12 bases. The CDR3 has 14 amino acids. The CDR3 is CASSSFDKYTEAFF. The DNA of the CDR3 is TGTGCCAGCAGTTCCTTTGACAAGTACACTGAAGCTTTCTTT.

V gene TRBV29-1 combines with J gene TRBJ2-2; maybe TRBD1 (6 bases). This CDR3 contains 14 residues. V was cut by 7 bases and J by 0 bases, with 12 bases left in between. Looked up from germline, CDR1 is SQVTM and CDR2 is ANQGSEA. The CDR3 is CSAPGTTNTGELFF. CDR3 bases: TGCAGCGCTCCCGGGACAACGAACACCGGGGAGCTGTTTTTT.